A single sample gave rise to the 8 T cell receptor beta chains below, sequenced in a study of blood T cell repertoires in COVID-19. Only in-frame clones appear in the TCRdb table, and some are missing; sequencing was by immunoSEQ multiplex PCR. Of tens of thousands of clones listed, roughly 88% are singletons. The specimen sequenced was peripheral blood. These receptors originate from a man younger than 30 with COVID-19, enrolled during active disease.

This sequence joins TRBV28 and TRBJ2-7; a possible D gene is TRBD1 (7 bases). V gave up 7 bases and J gave up 1 base, with 17 bases separating them. CDR3 length: 15 amino acids. CDR1 and CDR2 (germline): MDHEN, SYDVKM. For the CDR3, the DNA is TGTGCCAGCACCCCTGGGCAGGGGGGTTCCTACGAGCAGTACTTC. Its translation: CASTPGQGGSYEQYF.

This chain links TRBV5-1 with TRBJ1-2; a weak D match, TRBD1 (6 bases). The CDR3 runs to 13 residues. The germline V and J ends were trimmed by 4 bases and 6 bases, with 13 bases remaining between them. Germline assignment: CDR1 SGHRS and CDR2 YFSETQ. The CDR3 spells CASSIRGGDGYTF. Here the CDR3 DNA reads TGCGCCAGCAGCATTCGGGGGGGCGATGGCTACACCTTC.

The chain uses TRBV9 and TRBJ2-1, with 9 bases aligning to TRBD2. From germline, CDR1 is SGDLS and CDR2 YYNGEE. V dropped 5 bases and J dropped 8; count of bases not matched to a gene: 11. The CDR3 loop spans 15 amino acids. Here the CDR3 reads CASSPTSGFGHEQFF. The CDR3 nucleotides read TGTGCCAGCAGTCCTACTAGCGGGTTCGGTCATGAGCAGTTCTTC.

The chain links TRBV9 to TRBJ1-1; TRBD1 matches at 8 bases. This CDR3 has 15 amino acids. From germline, CDR1 is SGDLS and CDR2 YYNGEE. J gave up 5 bases and V 4 bases, and 10 bases lay outside the gene matches. In nucleotides, the CDR3 is TGTGCCAGCAGCTCCCGGACAGGGAGAGGGACTGAAGCTTTCTTT. It yields the protein CASSSRTGRGTEAFF. Combining the CDR3 with reference TRBV9 and TRBJ1-1 gives the whole variable domain DSGVTQTPKHLITATGQRVTLRCSPRSGDLSVYWYQQSLDQGLQFLIQYYNGEERAKGNILERFSAQQFPDLHSELNLSSLELGDSALYFCASSSRTGRGTEAFFGQGTRLTVV.

The chain recombines TRBV4-3 with TRBJ2-7, with TRBD2 identical over 8 bases. The CDR3 has 19 amino acids. The V segment lost 1 base and the J segment 6 bases; nucleotides outside the gene matches: 20. Germline values: CDR1 LGHNA, CDR2 YSLEER. The CDR3 sequence: CASSQGLLGGGRAGGEQYF. DNA of the CDR3: TGCGCCAGCAGCCAAGGGCTTCTTGGCGGGGGGAGGGCCGGAGGCGAGCAGTACTTC.

The rearrangement joins TRBV7-2 to TRBJ1-2, with 7 nucleotides matching TRBD1. The CDR3 totals 15 residues. Germline trimming cut 4 bases from V and 4 bases from J; bases unmatched to any gene: 9. CDR1 is SGHTA, CDR2 FQGNSA, per germline. Here the CDR3 reads CASSSRQGEGYGYTF. In DNA form, the CDR3 reads TGTGCCAGCAGCTCCAGACAGGGAGAAGGCTATGGCTACACCTTC.

The CDR3 protein is CASSFWTGLEAFF. CDR3 DNA sequence: TGTGCCAGCAGTTTCTGGACAGGGTTGGAAGCTTTCTTT. This sequence joins TRBV12-3 or TRBV12-4 and TRBJ1-1; 8 bases are a match to TRBD1. The CDR3 loop spans 13 amino acids. With V trimmed by 3 bases and J by 8 bases, 5 bases remained unmatched.

The V call is TRBV20-1, the J call TRBJ1-1; a weak D match, TRBD1 (5 bases). Germline CDR1 DFQATT, CDR2 SNEGSKA (reference sequence). Trimming removed 3 bases from V and 4 bases from J, with 9 bases in between. This CDR3 region has 12 residues. CDR3 DNA sequence: TGCAGTGCTAGTCAGGGTCGCACTGAAGCTTTCTTT. It encodes CSASQGRTEAFF.